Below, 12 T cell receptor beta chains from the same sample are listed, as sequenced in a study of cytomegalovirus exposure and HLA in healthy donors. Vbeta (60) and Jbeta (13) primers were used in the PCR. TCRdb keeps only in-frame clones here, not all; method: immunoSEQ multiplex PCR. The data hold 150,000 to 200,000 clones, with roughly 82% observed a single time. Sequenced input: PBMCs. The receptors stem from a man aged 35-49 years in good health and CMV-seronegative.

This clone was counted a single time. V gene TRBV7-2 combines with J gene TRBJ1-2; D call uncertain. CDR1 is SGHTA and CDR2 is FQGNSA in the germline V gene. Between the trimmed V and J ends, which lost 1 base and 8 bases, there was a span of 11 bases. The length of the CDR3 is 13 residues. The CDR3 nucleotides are TGTGCCAGCAGCTTAGAGCCCCCCTGGGGCTACACCTTC. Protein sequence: CASSLEPPWGYTF.

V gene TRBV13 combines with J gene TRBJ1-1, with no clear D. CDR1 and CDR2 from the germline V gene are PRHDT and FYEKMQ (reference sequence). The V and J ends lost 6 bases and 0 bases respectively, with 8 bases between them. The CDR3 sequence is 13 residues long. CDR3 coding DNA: TGTGCCAGCAGGGACGGGGTGAACACTGAAGCTTTCTTT. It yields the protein CASRDGVNTEAFF.

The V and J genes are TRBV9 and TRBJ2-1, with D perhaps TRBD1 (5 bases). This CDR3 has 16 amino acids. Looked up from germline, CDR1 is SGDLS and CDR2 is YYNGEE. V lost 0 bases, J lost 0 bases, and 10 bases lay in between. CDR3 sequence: CASSVGGPSSYNEQFF. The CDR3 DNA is TGTGCCAGCAGCGTAGGGGGCCCTAGCTCCTACAATGAGCAGTTCTTC.

This CDR3 reads CASSQSDYGYTF. For the CDR3, the DNA is TGCGCCAGCAGCCAATCCGACTATGGCTACACCTTC. V usage is TRBV4-3 and J usage is TRBJ1-2; unclear D gene. The germline V and J ends were trimmed by 2 bases and 3 bases, with 4 bases remaining between them. This CDR3 has 12 amino acids. Germline V gives CDR1 LGHNA, CDR2 YSLEER.

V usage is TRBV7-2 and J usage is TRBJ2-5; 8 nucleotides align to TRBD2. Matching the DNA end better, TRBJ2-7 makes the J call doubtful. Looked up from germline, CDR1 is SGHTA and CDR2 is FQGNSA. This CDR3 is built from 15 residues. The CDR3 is CASSLAARGGYEQYF. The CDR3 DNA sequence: TGTGCCAGCAGCTTAGCGGCCCGGGGGGGCTACGAGCAGTACTTC.

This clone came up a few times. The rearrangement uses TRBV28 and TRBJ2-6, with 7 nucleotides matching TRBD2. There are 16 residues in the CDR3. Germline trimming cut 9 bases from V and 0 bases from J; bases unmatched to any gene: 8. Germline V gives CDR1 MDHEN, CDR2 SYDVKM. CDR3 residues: CASGGDFPSGANVLTF. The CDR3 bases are TGTGCCAGTGGGGGGGACTTCCCCTCTGGGGCCAACGTCCTGACTTTC.

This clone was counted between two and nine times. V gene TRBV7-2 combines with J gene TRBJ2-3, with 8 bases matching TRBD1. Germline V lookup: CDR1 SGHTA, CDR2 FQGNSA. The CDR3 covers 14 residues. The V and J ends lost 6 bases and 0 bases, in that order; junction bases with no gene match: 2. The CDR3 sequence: CASRRQGSTDTQYF. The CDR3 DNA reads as TGTGCCAGCAGACGACAGGGGAGCACAGATACGCAGTATTTT. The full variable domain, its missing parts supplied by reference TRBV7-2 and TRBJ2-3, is GAGVSQSPSNKVTEKGKDVELRCDPISGHTALYWYRQSLGQGLEFLIYFQGNSAPDKSGLPSDRFSAERTGGSVSTLTIQRTQQEDSAVYLCASRRQGSTDTQYFGPGTRLTVL.

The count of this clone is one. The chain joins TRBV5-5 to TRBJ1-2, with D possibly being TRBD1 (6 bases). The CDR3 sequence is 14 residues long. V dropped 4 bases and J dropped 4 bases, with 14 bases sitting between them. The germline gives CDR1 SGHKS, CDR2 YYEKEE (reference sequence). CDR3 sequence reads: CASSPQQGTYGYTF. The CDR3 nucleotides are TGTGCCAGCAGCCCCCAACAGGGCACCTATGGCTACACCTTC.

The CDR3 DNA reads TGTGCCAGCAGTTTGTATCCAGGCGGGGCCTACGAGCAGTACTTC. Amino acids: CASSLYPGGAYEQYF. The J gene is TRBJ2-7, the V gene TRBV28; the D gene is possibly TRBD2 (6 bases). V was clipped by 3 bases and J by 2 bases, with 14 bases between them. The germline V gene has CDR1 MDHEN and CDR2 SYDVKM. The CDR3 runs to 15 residues.

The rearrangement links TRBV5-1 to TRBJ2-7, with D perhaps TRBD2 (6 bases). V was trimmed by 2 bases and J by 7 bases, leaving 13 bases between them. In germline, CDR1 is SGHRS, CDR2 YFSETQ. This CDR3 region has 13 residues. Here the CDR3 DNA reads TGCGCCAGCAGCTTACCGGGAGTTGGGGAGCAGTACTTC. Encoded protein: CASSLPGVGEQYF.

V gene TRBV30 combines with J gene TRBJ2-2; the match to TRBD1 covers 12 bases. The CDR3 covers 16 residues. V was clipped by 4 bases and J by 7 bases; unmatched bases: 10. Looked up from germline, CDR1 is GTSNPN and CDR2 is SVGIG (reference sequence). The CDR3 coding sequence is TGTGCCTGGATTCCCGCGGGACAGGGGGCGATCGGGGAGCTGTTTTTT. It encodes CAWIPAGQGAIGELFF.

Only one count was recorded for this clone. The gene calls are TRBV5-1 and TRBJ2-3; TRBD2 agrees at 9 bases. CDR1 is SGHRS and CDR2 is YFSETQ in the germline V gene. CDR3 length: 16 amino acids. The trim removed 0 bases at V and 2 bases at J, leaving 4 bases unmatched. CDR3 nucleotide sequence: TGCGCCAGCAGCTTGGTCGCTAGCGGGGCCACAGATACGCAGTATTTT. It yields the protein CASSLVASGATDTQYF.